In its sample, the clone carrying this TCR beta chain was seen many times. Its antigen is unidentified. Each CDR3 protein gets one entry after TCRdb re-called the 5' RACE reads with MiXCR. The sample carries 350,000 or so distinct CDR3 sequences, roughly 8% recorded once. The data originate from a study of CD8 T cells in ankylosing spondylitis. Per germline, CDR1 MNHEY and CDR2 SMNVEV (reference sequence). The V and J ends lost 2 bases and 0 bases, in that order; junction bases with no gene match: 4. The CDR3 length is 15 residues. General study findings and limits: Blood from ankylosing spondylitis patients appeared to carry a characteristic roughly 8-variant TCR beta motif.

This sequence joins TRBV27 and TRBJ2-7, with 7 bases that match TRBD2. This TCR came from a male donor with ankylosing spondylitis. The source material was blood, either unsorted or a sorted T cell fraction (not recorded which). The CDR3 is CASSLGLAVSYEQYF. The CDR3 coding sequence is TGTGCCAGCAGTTTAGGGCTAGCGGTCTCCTACGAGCAGTACTTC.